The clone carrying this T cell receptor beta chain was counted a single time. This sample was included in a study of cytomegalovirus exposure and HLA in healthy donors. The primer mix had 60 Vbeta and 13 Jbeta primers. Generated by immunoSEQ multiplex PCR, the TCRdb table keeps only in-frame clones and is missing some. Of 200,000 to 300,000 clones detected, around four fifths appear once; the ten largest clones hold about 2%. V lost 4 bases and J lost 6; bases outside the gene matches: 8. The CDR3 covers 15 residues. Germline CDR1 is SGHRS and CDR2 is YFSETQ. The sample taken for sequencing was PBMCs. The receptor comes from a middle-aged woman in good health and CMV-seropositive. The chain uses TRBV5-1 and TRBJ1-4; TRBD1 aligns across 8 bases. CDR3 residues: CASSTRGTGDEKLFF. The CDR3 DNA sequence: TGCGCCAGCAGCACCCGAGGGACAGGCGATGAAAAACTGTTTTTT.